This is a list of T cell receptor beta chains from one sample in a study of CD8 T cells in Susac syndrome. TCRdb passed the immunoSEQ multiplex PCR reads through MiXCR, listing each CDR3 protein once. The sample has approximately 100,000 distinct CDR3 sequences; less than 95% are singletons. Sequencing was done on a sample of CD8+ T cells from PBMCs. Receptors originate from a human donor with Susac syndrome. CDR3s include the opening cysteine and the closing phenylalanine or tryptophan. Each record gives: J gene, D gene, clone size, V gene, CDR3 DNA, CDR3 protein. The D gene is left open where the match is weak. Clone sizes are given selectively: once, few, many, or a class where the clone is expanded.

J gene: TRBJ1-1; D gene: .; clone size: .; V gene: TRBV4-1; CDR3 DNA: TGCGCCAGCAGCCCCATCATGGACACTGAAGCTTTCTTT; CDR3 protein: CASSPIMDTEAFF
J gene: TRBJ1-2; D gene: TRBD1; clone size: .; V gene: TRBV12-3/TRBV12-4; CDR3 DNA: TGTGCCAGCGGCAGGGGGCGCATCGATGGCTACACCTTC; CDR3 protein: CASGRGRIDGYTF
J gene: TRBJ1-1; D gene: TRBD1; clone size: .; V gene: TRBV7-9; CDR3 DNA: TGTGCCAGCAGTCCAGGGGGTCCCTACACTGAAGCTTTCTTT; CDR3 protein: CASSPGGPYTEAFF
J gene: TRBJ1-2; D gene: TRBD1; clone size: .; V gene: TRBV14; CDR3 DNA: TGTGCCAGCAGCCACGAGGGACAGGGGTTTTATGGCTACACCTTC; CDR3 protein: CASSHEGQGFYGYTF
J gene: TRBJ1-5; D gene: .; clone size: .; V gene: TRBV4-1; CDR3 DNA: TGCGCCAGCAGCCTCTATGACAGAAGCAATCAGCCCCAGCATTTT; CDR3 protein: CASSLYDRSNQPQHF
J gene: TRBJ2-2; D gene: .; clone size: .; V gene: TRBV6-5; CDR3 DNA: TGTGCCAGCAGTTACAGGGACACCGGGGAGCTGTTTTTT; CDR3 protein: CASSYRDTGELFF
J gene: TRBJ2-1; D gene: .; clone size: few; V gene: TRBV6-1; CDR3 DNA: TGTGCCAGCAGTCGCCGGGAAGCCTACAATGAGCAGTTCTTC; CDR3 protein: CASSRREAYNEQFF
J gene: TRBJ1-5; D gene: .; clone size: .; V gene: TRBV19; CDR3 DNA: TGTGCCAGTAGTATAGGGTTGGGCAATCAGCCCCAGCATTTT; CDR3 protein: CASSIGLGNQPQHF
J gene: TRBJ1-2; D gene: TRBD1; clone size: .; V gene: TRBV29-1; CDR3 DNA: TGCAGCGTTGAAGATCAGCAGGGGGCCTATGGCTACACCTTC; CDR3 protein: CSVEDQQGAYGYTF
J gene: TRBJ2-3; D gene: TRBD2; clone size: .; V gene: TRBV6-5; CDR3 DNA: TGTGCCAGCAGTTACTCGAAGGCGGCTAGCGGGGAAGCTCCCACAGATACGCAGTATTTT; CDR3 protein: CASSYSKAASGEAPTDTQYF
J gene: TRBJ1-1; D gene: .; clone size: .; V gene: TRBV5-1; CDR3 DNA: TGCGCCAGCAGCTTGAACGGGGCGGCGAACACTGAAGCTTTCTTT; CDR3 protein: CASSLNGAANTEAFF
J gene: TRBJ1-1; D gene: .; clone size: .; V gene: TRBV5-1; CDR3 DNA: TGCGCCAGCAGCGGTTGGGGGGAGGCCACTGAAGCTTTCTTT; CDR3 protein: CASSGWGEATEAFF
J gene: TRBJ1-6; D gene: TRBD1; clone size: .; V gene: TRBV20-1; CDR3 DNA: TGCAGTGCTAACCACGACAGGGGGCGGAATTCACCCCTCCACTTT; CDR3 protein: CSANHDRGRNSPLHF
J gene: TRBJ1-5; D gene: .; clone size: once; V gene: TRBV7-9; CDR3 DNA: TGTGCCAGCAGCTCCATTAATCAGCCCCAGCATTTT; CDR3 protein: CASSSINQPQHF
J gene: TRBJ1-2; D gene: .; clone size: .; V gene: TRBV14; CDR3 DNA: TGTGCCAGCAGCCAAGGAGGGGTGAACGGCTACACCTTC; CDR3 protein: CASSQGGVNGYTF
J gene: TRBJ2-7; D gene: TRBD2; clone size: .; V gene: TRBV29-1; CDR3 DNA: TGCAGCGTTGACCTAGCGGGGGCCTACGAGCAGTACTTC; CDR3 protein: CSVDLAGAYEQYF
J gene: TRBJ2-7; D gene: .; clone size: .; V gene: TRBV9; CDR3 DNA: TGTGCCAGCAGCCCTACAGACTCCTACGAGCAGTACTTC; CDR3 protein: CASSPTDSYEQYF
J gene: TRBJ2-1; D gene: .; clone size: once; V gene: TRBV12-3/TRBV12-4; CDR3 DNA: TGTGCCAGCAGTAGCGGAGTTTCCTACAATGAGCAGTTCTTC; CDR3 protein: CASSSGVSYNEQFF
J gene: TRBJ1-6; D gene: .; clone size: .; V gene: TRBV23-1; CDR3 DNA: TGCGCCTCCCTTGGGGCCAGTAGTTCACCCCTCCACTTT; CDR3 protein: CASLGASSSPLHF
J gene: TRBJ1-1; D gene: .; clone size: .; V gene: TRBV19; CDR3 DNA: TGTGCCAGTAATTATGGCACTGAAGCTTTCTTT; CDR3 protein: CASNYGTEAFF
J gene: TRBJ2-7; D gene: TRBD2; clone size: .; V gene: TRBV4-1; CDR3 DNA: TGCGCCAGCAGCCAAGTTCGGGGGGCCTACGAGCAGTACTTC; CDR3 protein: CASSQVRGAYEQYF
J gene: TRBJ1-1; D gene: .; clone size: .; V gene: TRBV7-6; CDR3 DNA: TGTGCCAGCAGCTTAAACGGACTCGGGGCTTTCTTT; CDR3 protein: CASSLNGLGAFF
J gene: TRBJ2-5; D gene: .; clone size: .; V gene: TRBV9; CDR3 DNA: TGTGCCAGCAGCGTTAGGGGGCGGGGGCAAGAGACCCAGTACTTC; CDR3 protein: CASSVRGRGQETQYF
J gene: TRBJ2-1; D gene: TRBD2; clone size: .; V gene: TRBV29-1; CDR3 DNA: TGCAGCGTTTCGGGAGAGAGCGGGGGATACAATGAGCAGTTCTTC; CDR3 protein: CSVSGESGGYNEQFF
J gene: TRBJ2-1; D gene: .; clone size: .; V gene: TRBV18; CDR3 DNA: TGTGCCAGCTCACCAGAGACGACAACCCAAGGTGAGCAGTTCTTC; CDR3 protein: CASSPETTTQGEQFF
J gene: TRBJ1-5; D gene: TRBD1; clone size: .; V gene: TRBV7-9; CDR3 DNA: TGTGCCAGCAGCTTAGTACTGAGACAGGGGGATCAGCCCCAGCATTTT; CDR3 protein: CASSLVLRQGDQPQHF
J gene: TRBJ1-5; D gene: .; clone size: .; V gene: TRBV5-6; CDR3 DNA: TGTGCCAGCAGCTTGGGGCAGTCACAGCCCCAGCATTTT; CDR3 protein: CASSLGQSQPQHF
J gene: TRBJ1-1; D gene: .; clone size: .; V gene: TRBV12-3/TRBV12-4; CDR3 DNA: TGTGCCAGCAGTCAAATGGGGGCCATCATGAACACTGAAGCTTTCTTT; CDR3 protein: CASSQMGAIMNTEAFF
J gene: TRBJ2-1; D gene: .; clone size: .; V gene: TRBV6-5; CDR3 DNA: TGTGCCAGCAGTCAATCGGGGTCGAGTGGGAATGAGCAGTTCTTC; CDR3 protein: CASSQSGSSGNEQFF
J gene: TRBJ1-4; D gene: .; clone size: .; V gene: TRBV12-3/TRBV12-4; CDR3 DNA: TGTGCGACCGCCGTGGCTAATGAAAAACTGTTTTTT; CDR3 protein: CATAVANEKLFF
J gene: TRBJ2-7; D gene: .; clone size: .; V gene: TRBV7-2; CDR3 DNA: TGTGCCAGCAGCTTAGTGTCCGCCTACGAGCAGTACTTC; CDR3 protein: CASSLVSAYEQYF
J gene: TRBJ2-1; D gene: TRBD1; clone size: once; V gene: TRBV3-1; CDR3 DNA: TGTGCCAGCAGCCAAGAGGCAGGGGGCTACAATGAGCAGTTCTTC; CDR3 protein: CASSQEAGGYNEQFF
J gene: TRBJ2-5; D gene: .; clone size: .; V gene: TRBV12-5; CDR3 DNA: TGTGCTAGTGGTTTAGAGACCCAGTACTTC; CDR3 protein: CASGLETQYF
J gene: TRBJ2-1; D gene: .; clone size: .; V gene: TRBV9; CDR3 DNA: TGTGCCAGCAGCGCGTGGGGTCTGTACAATGAGCAGTTCTTC; CDR3 protein: CASSAWGLYNEQFF
J gene: TRBJ2-5; D gene: .; clone size: .; V gene: TRBV25-1; CDR3 DNA: TGTGCCAGCAGCCCCTGGTCCGAGACCCAGTACTTC; CDR3 protein: CASSPWSETQYF
J gene: TRBJ2-7; D gene: .; clone size: .; V gene: TRBV20-1; CDR3 DNA: TGCAGTGCTAGATCCCAGGCCTACGAGCAGTACTTC; CDR3 protein: CSARSQAYEQYF
J gene: TRBJ1-1; D gene: TRBD1; clone size: .; V gene: TRBV4-2; CDR3 DNA: TGTGCCAGCAGCCAACCGACAGGGGACACTGAAGCTTTCTTT; CDR3 protein: CASSQPTGDTEAFF
J gene: TRBJ2-5; D gene: .; clone size: .; V gene: TRBV2; CDR3 DNA: TGTGCCAGCATCGGAGGTGGCGAGACCCAGTACTTC; CDR3 protein: CASIGGGETQYF
J gene: TRBJ1-1; D gene: .; clone size: once; V gene: TRBV12-3/TRBV12-4; CDR3 DNA: TGTGCCAGCAGCCGAGGGGGCACTGAAGCTTTCTTT; CDR3 protein: CASSRGGTEAFF
J gene: TRBJ1-1; D gene: .; clone size: .; V gene: TRBV25-1; CDR3 DNA: TGTGCCAGCAGTCAGGCTGCGAACACTGAAGCTTTCTTT; CDR3 protein: CASSQAANTEAFF
J gene: TRBJ2-7; D gene: TRBD1; clone size: .; V gene: TRBV27; CDR3 DNA: TGTGCCAGCACAGGCCGACGAACCGGGACAGACTACTACGAGCAGTACTTC; CDR3 protein: CASTGRRTGTDYYEQYF
J gene: TRBJ1-6; D gene: .; clone size: .; V gene: TRBV25-1; CDR3 DNA: TGTGCCAGCAGTGAGAAGTTCGGTAATTCACCCCTCCACTTT; CDR3 protein: CASSEKFGNSPLHF
J gene: TRBJ2-2; D gene: TRBD2; clone size: .; V gene: TRBV7-2; CDR3 DNA: TGTGCCTCTCGACTAGCGGGAGAGAACACCGGGGAGCTGTTTTTT; CDR3 protein: CASRLAGENTGELFF
J gene: TRBJ1-6; D gene: TRBD1; clone size: .; V gene: TRBV25-1; CDR3 DNA: TGTGCCAGCAATACAGGGGGGTCACCCCTCCACTTT; CDR3 protein: CASNTGGSPLHF
J gene: TRBJ2-7; D gene: .; clone size: .; V gene: TRBV19; CDR3 DNA: TGTGCCAGTAGTGGGGAAACCACAAATACCCACGAGCAGTACTTC; CDR3 protein: CASSGETTNTHEQYF
J gene: TRBJ1-1; D gene: .; clone size: .; V gene: TRBV7-8; CDR3 DNA: TGTGCCAGCAGCTTAGAGGGGAATCCCATCGCTGAAGCTTTCTTT; CDR3 protein: CASSLEGNPIAEAFF
J gene: TRBJ2-2; D gene: .; clone size: .; V gene: TRBV2; CDR3 DNA: TGTGCCAGCAGTGAGGCGGGGTCCGGGGAGCTGTTTTTT; CDR3 protein: CASSEAGSGELFF
J gene: TRBJ2-7; D gene: .; clone size: .; V gene: TRBV7-6; CDR3 DNA: TGTGCCAGCAGCCCAGGGGAAGGCTACGAGCAGTACTTC; CDR3 protein: CASSPGEGYEQYF
J gene: TRBJ2-3; D gene: .; clone size: once; V gene: TRBV9; CDR3 DNA: TGTGCCAGCAGCGCTGCGGAAGATACGCAGTATTTT; CDR3 protein: CASSAAEDTQYF
J gene: TRBJ2-3; D gene: TRBD1; clone size: .; V gene: TRBV20-1; CDR3 DNA: TGCAGTGCTCTCCGAGACAGGGGGCTGGCAGATACGCAGTATTTT; CDR3 protein: CSALRDRGLADTQYF
J gene: TRBJ2-7; D gene: TRBD2; clone size: .; V gene: TRBV20-1; CDR3 DNA: TGCAGTGCTCGCCCCCCTGGGCGGGGGGACTACGAGCAGTACTTC; CDR3 protein: CSARPPGRGDYEQYF
J gene: TRBJ2-1; D gene: .; clone size: .; V gene: TRBV11-1; CDR3 DNA: TGTGCCAGCAGCTTTGCCGAGGAGGGACAGTTCTTC; CDR3 protein: CASSFAEEGQFF
J gene: TRBJ2-7; D gene: .; clone size: .; V gene: TRBV25-1; CDR3 DNA: TGTGCCAGCAGTGCACAGGTGGCCAACGAGCAGTACTTC; CDR3 protein: CASSAQVANEQYF